The 10 T cell receptor beta chains below all came from one sample that was sequenced in a study of T cells in Graves' hyperthyroidism and ophthalmopathy. The CDR3 regions of TCR beta were amplified from RNA transcripts. Carried out on the TCR CDR3, a first-round RT-PCR used the HTBI primer set. Each CDR3 protein gets one entry after TCRdb re-called the multiplex PCR reads with MiXCR. In the table there are a few hundred thousand distinct CDR3 sequences, roughly 14% of which are singletons. Input material: blood. Every receptor here comes from a young man with Graves' hyperthyroidism that later progressed to Graves' ophthalmopathy.

This clonotype came up many times. J is TRBJ1-1 and V is TRBV28; D gene ambiguous. The germline V gene has CDR1 MDHEN and CDR2 SYDVKM. V lost 3 bases and J lost 3, with 11 bases in between. The CDR3 length is 14 residues. The CDR3 protein is CASSFGIAYTEAFF. The CDR3 nucleotides read TGTGCCAGCAGTTTTGGGATAGCTTACACTGAAGCTTTCTTT.

Comments on this clonotype: The junction departs from germline at one end; a sequencing error may be responsible. This chain connects TRBV18 to TRBJ2-5, with D hard to call. CDR1 KGHSH and CDR2 LQKENI come from the germline V gene. This CDR3 is built from 14 residues. DNA of the CDR3: TGTGTCAGCTCACCACCGGATCCGACAGAGACCCAGTACTTC. Its protein product is CVSSPPDPTETQYF. Full variable domain (rest looked up from reference TRBV18 and TRBJ2-5): NAGVMQNPRHLVRRRGQEARLRCSPMKGHSHVYWYRQLPEEGLKFMVYLQKENIIDESGMPKERFSAEFPKEGPSILRIQQVVRGDSAAYFCVSSPPDPTETQYFGPGTRLLVL.

This chain joins TRBV28 and TRBJ1-3; 9 nucleotides match TRBD1. The germline V gene encodes CDR1 MDHEN and CDR2 SYDVKM. The ends lost 5 bases at V and 4 bases at J; junction bases unmatched: 6. This CDR3 region has 15 residues. The CDR3 region has the DNA TGTGCCAGCAGTATGACAGGGGGTGCGGGAAACACCATATATTTT. Translation gives CASSMTGGAGNTIYF.

This clonotype came up many times. The J gene is TRBJ2-2, the V gene TRBV6-5, with D uncertain. Germline V gives CDR1 MNHEY, CDR2 SVGAGI. There are 16 residues in the CDR3. Trimming removed 1 base from V and 6 bases from J, with 15 bases in between. CDR3 region: CASSYLGSIVPGELFF. DNA of the CDR3: TGTGCCAGCAGTTACTTGGGTTCGATTGTTCCCGGGGAGCTGTTTTTT.

This clonotype has ten or more counts. The chain carries TRBV10-3 and TRBJ1-1; D unclear. The CDR3 spans 13 residues. The germline CDR1 and CDR2 sequences are ENHRY and SYGVKD. V was clipped by 6 bases and J by 7 bases, with 15 bases between them. The CDR3 is CAISPQERGEAFF. For the CDR3, the DNA is TGTGCCATCAGCCCGCAGGAGCGGGGTGAAGCTTTCTTT.

This clonotype was seen repeatedly, ten times or more. The chain carries TRBV12-3 or TRBV12-4 and TRBJ1-1; a weak D match, TRBD1 (5 bases). V was shortened by 7 bases and J by 1 base, with 10 bases between the two germline ends. The CDR3 totals 13 residues. This CDR3 reads CASIYQGNTEAFF. The CDR3 DNA reads as TGTGCCAGCATATACCAGGGGAACACTGAAGCTTTCTTT.

This clonotype appeared many times. The V call is TRBV2, the J call TRBJ2-3; TRBD1 agrees at 9 bases. This CDR3 comprises 15 residues. Germline CDR1 is SNHLY and CDR2 is FYNNEI. The V and J ends lost 6 bases and 0 bases, in that order; junction bases with no gene match: 4. The CDR3 is CASSEDRGSTDTQYF. The CDR3 DNA reads as TGTGCCAGCAGCGAGGACAGGGGCAGCACAGATACGCAGTATTTT.

The chain is built from TRBV5-1 and TRBJ2-5; D tentatively fits TRBD1 or TRBD2 (5 bases each). From germline, CDR1 is SGHRS and CDR2 YFSETQ. This CDR3 is built from 15 residues. Trimming left V 2 bases short and J 4 bases short, with 15 bases between. CDR3 bases: TGCGCCAGCAGCTTCCGGGACCCCCAGAGAGAGACCCAGTACTTC. Encoded protein: CASSFRDPQRETQYF.

This clonotype turned up a few times. The chain links TRBV10-3 to TRBJ2-1, with 10 bases identical to TRBD1. J gave up 9 bases and V 5 bases, and 7 bases lay outside the gene matches. The CDR3 runs 14 residues. From germline, CDR1 is ENHRY and CDR2 SYGVKD. The CDR3 nucleotides are TGTGCCATCAGTCGGGGACAGGGGATGACTGAGCAGTTCTTC. Residues: CAISRGQGMTEQFF.

This clonotype was detected ten times or more. Written as DNA, the CDR3 is TGTGCCATCAGTGCAACTAGCGGGGGGCCCACAGATACGCAGTATTTT. Translated, it gives CAISATSGGPTDTQYF. The chain employs TRBV10-3 and TRBJ2-3; TRBD2 matches 12 bases. The CDR3 is 16 amino acids. The germline V gene encodes CDR1 ENHRY and CDR2 SYGVKD. The junction had 4 bases not matched to a gene; V was cut back by 4 bases and J by 2 bases.